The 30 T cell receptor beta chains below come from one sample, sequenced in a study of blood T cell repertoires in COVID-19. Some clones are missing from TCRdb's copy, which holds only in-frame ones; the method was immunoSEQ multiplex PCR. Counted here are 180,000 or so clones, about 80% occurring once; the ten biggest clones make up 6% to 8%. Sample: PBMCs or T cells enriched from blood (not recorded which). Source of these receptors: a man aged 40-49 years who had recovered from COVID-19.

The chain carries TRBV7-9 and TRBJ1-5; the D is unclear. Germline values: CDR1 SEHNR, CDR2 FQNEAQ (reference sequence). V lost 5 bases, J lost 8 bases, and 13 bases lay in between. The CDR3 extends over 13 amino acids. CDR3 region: CASSRSIGEPQHF. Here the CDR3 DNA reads TGTGCCAGCAGCCGAAGTATAGGAGAGCCCCAGCATTTT.

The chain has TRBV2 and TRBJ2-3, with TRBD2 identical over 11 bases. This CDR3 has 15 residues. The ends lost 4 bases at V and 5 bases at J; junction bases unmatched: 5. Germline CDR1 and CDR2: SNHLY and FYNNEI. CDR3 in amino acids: CASSVSGGVGDTQYF. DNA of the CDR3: TGTGCCAGCAGTGTTAGCGGGGGGGTTGGAGATACGCAGTATTTT.

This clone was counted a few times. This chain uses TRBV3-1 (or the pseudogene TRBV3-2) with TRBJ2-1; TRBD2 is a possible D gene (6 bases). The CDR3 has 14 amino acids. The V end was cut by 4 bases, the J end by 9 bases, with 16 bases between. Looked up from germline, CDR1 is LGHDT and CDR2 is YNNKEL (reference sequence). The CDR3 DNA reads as TGTGCCAGCAGCCCGGGACTCCCCGGAAGTGAGCAGTTCTTC. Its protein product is CASSPGLPGSEQFF.

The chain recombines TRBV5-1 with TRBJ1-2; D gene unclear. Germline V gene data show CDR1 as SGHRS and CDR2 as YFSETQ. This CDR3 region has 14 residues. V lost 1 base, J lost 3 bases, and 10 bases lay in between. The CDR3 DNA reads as TGCGCCAGCAGCTTGATGTCCGGGGACTATGGCTACACCTTC. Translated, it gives CASSLMSGDYGYTF. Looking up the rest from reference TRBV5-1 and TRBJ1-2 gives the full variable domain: KAGVTQTPRYLIKTRGQQVTLSCSPISGHRSVSWYQQTPGQGLQFLFEYFSETQRNKGNFPGRFSGRQFSNSRSEMNVSTLELGDSALYLCASSLMSGDYGYTFGSGTRLTVV.

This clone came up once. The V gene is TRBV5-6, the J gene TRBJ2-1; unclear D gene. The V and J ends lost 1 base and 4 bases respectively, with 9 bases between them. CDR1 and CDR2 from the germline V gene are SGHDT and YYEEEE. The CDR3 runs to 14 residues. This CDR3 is CASSLSHLYNEQFF. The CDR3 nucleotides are TGTGCCAGCAGCTTGTCACACCTTTACAATGAGCAGTTCTTC.

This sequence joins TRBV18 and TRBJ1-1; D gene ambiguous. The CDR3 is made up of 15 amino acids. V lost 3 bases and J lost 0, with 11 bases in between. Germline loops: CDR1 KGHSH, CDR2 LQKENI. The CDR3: CASSPQQLLNTEAFF. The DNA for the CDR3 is TGTGCCAGCTCACCTCAACAGCTTTTGAACACTGAAGCTTTCTTT.

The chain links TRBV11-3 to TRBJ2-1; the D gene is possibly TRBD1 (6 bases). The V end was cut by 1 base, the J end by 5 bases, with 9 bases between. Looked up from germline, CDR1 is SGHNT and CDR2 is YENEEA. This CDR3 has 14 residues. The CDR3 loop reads CASSLGRGHNEQFF. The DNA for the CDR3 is TGTGCCAGCAGCTTAGGCAGGGGCCACAATGAGCAGTTCTTC.

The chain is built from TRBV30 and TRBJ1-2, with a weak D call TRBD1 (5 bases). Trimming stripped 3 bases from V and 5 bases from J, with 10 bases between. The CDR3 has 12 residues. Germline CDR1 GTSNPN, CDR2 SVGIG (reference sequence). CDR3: CAWSPGVYGYTF. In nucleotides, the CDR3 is TGTGCCTGGAGCCCGGGGGTGTATGGCTACACCTTC.

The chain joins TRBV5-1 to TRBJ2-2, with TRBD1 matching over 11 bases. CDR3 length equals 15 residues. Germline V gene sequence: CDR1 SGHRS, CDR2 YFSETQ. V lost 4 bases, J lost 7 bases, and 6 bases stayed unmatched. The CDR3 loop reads CASSRTGGDIGELFF. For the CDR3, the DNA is TGCGCCAGCAGCCGGACAGGGGGCGATATCGGGGAGCTGTTTTTT.

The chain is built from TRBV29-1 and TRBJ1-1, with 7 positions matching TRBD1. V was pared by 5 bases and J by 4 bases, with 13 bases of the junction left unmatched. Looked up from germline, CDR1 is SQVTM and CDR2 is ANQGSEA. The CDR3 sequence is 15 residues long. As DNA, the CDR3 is TGCAGCGTTCTCCTTCGGGCCCCAGGGGGCACTGAAGCTTTCTTT. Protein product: CSVLLRAPGGTEAFF.

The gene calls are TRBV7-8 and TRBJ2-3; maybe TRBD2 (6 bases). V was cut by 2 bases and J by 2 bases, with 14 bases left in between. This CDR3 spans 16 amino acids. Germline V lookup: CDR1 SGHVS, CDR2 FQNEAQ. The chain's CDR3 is CASSLMASGATDTQYF. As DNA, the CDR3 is TGTGCCAGCAGCTTAATGGCTTCGGGAGCCACAGATACGCAGTATTTT.

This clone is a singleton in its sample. CDR3 region: CASSQDIQGAGELFF. The CDR3 region has the DNA TGTGCCAGCAGCCAAGATATACAGGGGGCCGGGGAGCTGTTTTTT. The chain uses TRBV3-1 (or the pseudogene TRBV3-2) and TRBJ2-2; the match to TRBD1 covers 8 bases. Germline V gene lookup returns CDR1 LGHDT and CDR2 YNNKEL (reference sequence). After removal of 0 bases from V and 6 bases from J, the junction contained 3 bases not matched to a gene. The CDR3 is 15 residues long.

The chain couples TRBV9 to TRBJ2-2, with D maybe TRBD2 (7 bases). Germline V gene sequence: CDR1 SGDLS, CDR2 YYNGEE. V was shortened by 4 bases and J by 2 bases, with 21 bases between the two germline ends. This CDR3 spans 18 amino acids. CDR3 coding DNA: TGTGCCAGCAGCTTTCCCCGGGGGGCAGGAGGCAACACCGGGGAGCTGTTTTTT. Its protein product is CASSFPRGAGGNTGELFF.

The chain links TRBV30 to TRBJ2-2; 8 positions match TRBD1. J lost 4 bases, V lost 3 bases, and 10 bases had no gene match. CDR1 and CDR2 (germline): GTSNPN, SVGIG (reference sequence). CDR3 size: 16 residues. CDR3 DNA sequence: TGTGCCTGGAGACCCCCCAGGGGGCTGGGCACCGGGGAGCTGTTTTTT. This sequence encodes CAWRPPRGLGTGELFF. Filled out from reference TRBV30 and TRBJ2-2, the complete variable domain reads SQTIHQWPATLVQPVGSPLSLECTVEGTSNPNLYWYRQAAGRGLQLLFYSVGIGQISSEVPQNLSASRPQDRQFILSSKKLLLSDSGFYLCAWRPPRGLGTGELFFGEGSRLTVL.

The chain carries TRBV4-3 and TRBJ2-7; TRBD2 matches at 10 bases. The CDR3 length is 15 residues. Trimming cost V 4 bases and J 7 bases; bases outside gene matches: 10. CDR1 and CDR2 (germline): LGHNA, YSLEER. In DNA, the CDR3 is TGCGCCAGCAGCCCTGGACTAGCGGTAAATGCGGAGCAGTACTTC. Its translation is CASSPGLAVNAEQYF.

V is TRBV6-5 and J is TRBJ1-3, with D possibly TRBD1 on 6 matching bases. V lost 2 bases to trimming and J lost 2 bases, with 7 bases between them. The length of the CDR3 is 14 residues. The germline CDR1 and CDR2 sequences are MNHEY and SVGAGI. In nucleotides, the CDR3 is TGTGCCAGCAGTTACGACAGGACTGGAAACACCATATATTTT. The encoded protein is CASSYDRTGNTIYF.

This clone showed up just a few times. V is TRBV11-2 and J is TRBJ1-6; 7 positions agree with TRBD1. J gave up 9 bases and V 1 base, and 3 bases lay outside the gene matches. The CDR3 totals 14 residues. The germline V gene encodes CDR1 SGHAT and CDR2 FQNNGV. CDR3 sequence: CASSLVTGLSPLHF. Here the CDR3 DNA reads TGTGCCAGCAGCTTAGTGACAGGGCTTTCACCCCTCCACTTT.

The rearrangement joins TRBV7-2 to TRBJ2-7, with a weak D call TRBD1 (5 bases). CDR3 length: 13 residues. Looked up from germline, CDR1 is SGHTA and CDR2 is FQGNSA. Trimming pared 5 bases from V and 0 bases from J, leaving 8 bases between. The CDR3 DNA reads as TGTGCCAGCAGCCGACAGAGCTCCTACGAGCAGTACTTC. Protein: CASSRQSSYEQYF.

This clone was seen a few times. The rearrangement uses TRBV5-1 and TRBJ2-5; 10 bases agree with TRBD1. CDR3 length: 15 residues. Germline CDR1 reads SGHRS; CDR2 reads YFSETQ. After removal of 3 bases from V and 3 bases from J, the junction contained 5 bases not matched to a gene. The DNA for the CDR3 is TGCGCCAGCAGCTGGGGACAGGGGATGGAAGAGACCCAGTACTTC. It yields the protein CASSWGQGMEETQYF.

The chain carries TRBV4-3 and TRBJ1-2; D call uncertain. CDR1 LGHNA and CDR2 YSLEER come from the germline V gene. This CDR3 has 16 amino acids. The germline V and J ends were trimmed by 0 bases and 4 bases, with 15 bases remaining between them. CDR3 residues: CASSQDRTGGTYGYTF. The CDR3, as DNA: TGCGCCAGCAGCCAAGATCGGACGGGAGGTACCTATGGCTACACCTTC.

The CDR3 coding sequence is TGTGCCAGCAGTCAATCTAATAGAGTGAACACTGAAGCTTTCTTT. This codes for CASSQSNRVNTEAFF. The chain has TRBV6-5 and TRBJ1-1; no firm D call. V was clipped by 5 bases and J by 0 bases, with 13 bases between them. Germline V gives CDR1 MNHEY, CDR2 SVGAGI. The CDR3 is made up of 15 amino acids.

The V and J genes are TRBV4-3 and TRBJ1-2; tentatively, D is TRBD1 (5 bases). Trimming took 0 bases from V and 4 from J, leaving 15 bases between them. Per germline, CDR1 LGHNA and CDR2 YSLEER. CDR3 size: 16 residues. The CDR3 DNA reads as TGCGCCAGCAGCCAAGATCGGCACAGGAATGTCTATGGCTACACCTTC. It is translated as CASSQDRHRNVYGYTF.

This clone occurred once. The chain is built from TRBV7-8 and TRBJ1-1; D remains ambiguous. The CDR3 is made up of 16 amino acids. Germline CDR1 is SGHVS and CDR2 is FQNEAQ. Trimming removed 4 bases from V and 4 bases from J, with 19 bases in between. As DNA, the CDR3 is TGTGCCAGCAGCTCGGTACTAAGGGAGTTGGGCACTGAAGCTTTCTTT. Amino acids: CASSSVLRELGTEAFF.

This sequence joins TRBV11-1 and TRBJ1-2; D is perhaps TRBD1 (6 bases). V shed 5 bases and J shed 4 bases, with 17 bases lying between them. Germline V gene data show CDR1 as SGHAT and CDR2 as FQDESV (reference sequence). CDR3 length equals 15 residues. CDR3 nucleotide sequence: TGTGCCAGCAGCATAACGGCGGGGGGCGTCTATGGCTACACCTTC. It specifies CASSITAGGVYGYTF.

The CDR3, as DNA: TGCGCCAGCAGGCAACCGGGAGCCTATGGCTACACCTTC. Encoded protein: CASRQPGAYGYTF. The chain has TRBV4-1 and TRBJ1-2, with D unclear. The CDR3 covers 13 residues. V was pared by 6 bases and J by 4 bases, with 12 bases between. The V gene's germline CDR1 is MGHRA and CDR2 YSYEKL.

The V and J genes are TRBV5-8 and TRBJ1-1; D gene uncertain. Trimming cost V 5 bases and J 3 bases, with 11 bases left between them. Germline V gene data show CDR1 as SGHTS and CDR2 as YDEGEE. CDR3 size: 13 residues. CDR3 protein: CASRRAGDTEAFF. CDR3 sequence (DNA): TGTGCCAGCAGGAGGGCAGGTGACACTGAAGCTTTCTTT.

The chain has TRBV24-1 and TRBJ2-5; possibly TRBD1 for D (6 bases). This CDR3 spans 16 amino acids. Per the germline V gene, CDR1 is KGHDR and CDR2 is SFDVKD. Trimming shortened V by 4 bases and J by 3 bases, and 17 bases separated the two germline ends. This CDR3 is CATSDPRGLKKETQYF. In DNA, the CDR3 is TGTGCCACCAGTGACCCTAGGGGGTTAAAAAAAGAGACCCAGTACTTC.

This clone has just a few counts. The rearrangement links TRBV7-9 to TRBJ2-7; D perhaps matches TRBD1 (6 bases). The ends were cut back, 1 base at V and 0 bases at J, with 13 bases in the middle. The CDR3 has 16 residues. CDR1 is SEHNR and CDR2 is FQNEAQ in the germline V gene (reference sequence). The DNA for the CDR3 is TGTGCCAGCAGCTTAGGTAGGGGACACCACTCCTACGAGCAGTACTTC. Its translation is CASSLGRGHHSYEQYF.

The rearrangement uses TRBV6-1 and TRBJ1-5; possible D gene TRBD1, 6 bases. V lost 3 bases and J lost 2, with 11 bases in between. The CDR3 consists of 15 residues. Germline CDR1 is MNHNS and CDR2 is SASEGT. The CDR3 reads CASSDWGPGNQPQHF. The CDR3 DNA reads TGTGCCAGCAGTGATTGGGGGCCCGGCAATCAGCCCCAGCATTTT.

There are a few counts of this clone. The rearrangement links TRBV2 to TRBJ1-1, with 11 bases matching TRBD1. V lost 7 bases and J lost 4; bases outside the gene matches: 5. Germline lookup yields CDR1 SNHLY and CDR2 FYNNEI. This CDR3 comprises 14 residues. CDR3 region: CASTWDRGATEAFF. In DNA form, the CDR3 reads TGTGCCAGCACCTGGGACAGGGGGGCCACTGAAGCTTTCTTT. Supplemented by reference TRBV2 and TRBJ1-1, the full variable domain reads EPEVTQTPSHQVTQMGQEVILRCVPISNHLYFYWYRQILGQKVEFLVSFYNNEISEKSEIFDDQFSVERPDGSNFTLKIRSTKLEDSAMYFCASTWDRGATEAFFGQGTRLTVV.